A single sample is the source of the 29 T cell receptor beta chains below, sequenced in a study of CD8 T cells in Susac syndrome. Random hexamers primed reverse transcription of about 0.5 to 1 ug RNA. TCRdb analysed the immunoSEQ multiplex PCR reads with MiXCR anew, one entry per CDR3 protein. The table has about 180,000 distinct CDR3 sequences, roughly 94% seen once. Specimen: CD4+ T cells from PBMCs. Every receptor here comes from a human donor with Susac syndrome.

CDR3 region: CASTGQGNTEAFF. CDR3 in DNA: TGTGCCAGTACCGGGCAGGGGAACACTGAAGCTTTCTTT. The chain uses TRBV19 and TRBJ1-1; TRBD1 is a possible D gene (5 bases). The CDR3 contains 13 residues. V dropped 7 bases and J dropped 1 base, with 10 bases sitting between them. Germline V gene sequence: CDR1 LNHDA, CDR2 SQIVND (reference sequence).

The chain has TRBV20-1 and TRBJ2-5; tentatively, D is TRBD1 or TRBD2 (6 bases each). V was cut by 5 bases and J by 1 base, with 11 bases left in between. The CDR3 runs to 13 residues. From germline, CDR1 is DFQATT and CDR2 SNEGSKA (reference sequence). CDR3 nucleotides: TGCAGTGCTCTAACGGGGGCCCAAGAGACCCAGTACTTC. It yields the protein CSALTGAQETQYF.

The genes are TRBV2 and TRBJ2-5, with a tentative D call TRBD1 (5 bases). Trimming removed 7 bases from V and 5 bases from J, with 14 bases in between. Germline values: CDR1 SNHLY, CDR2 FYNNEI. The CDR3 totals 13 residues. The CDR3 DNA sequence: TGTGCCAGCATACAGACCCCAGGGGAGACCCAGTACTTC. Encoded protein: CASIQTPGETQYF.

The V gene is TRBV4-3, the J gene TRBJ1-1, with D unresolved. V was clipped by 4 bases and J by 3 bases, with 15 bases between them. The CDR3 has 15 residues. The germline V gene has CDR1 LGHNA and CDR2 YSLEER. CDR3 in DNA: TGCGCCAGCAGCCCCCACAGCGGGTTGGACACTGAAGCTTTCTTT. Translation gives CASSPHSGLDTEAFF.

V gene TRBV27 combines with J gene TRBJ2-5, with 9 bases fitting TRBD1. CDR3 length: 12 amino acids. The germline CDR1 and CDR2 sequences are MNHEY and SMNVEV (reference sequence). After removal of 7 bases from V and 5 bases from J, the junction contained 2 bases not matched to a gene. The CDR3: CASKTGGETQYF. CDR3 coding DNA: TGTGCCAGCAAGACAGGGGGGGAGACCCAGTACTTC.

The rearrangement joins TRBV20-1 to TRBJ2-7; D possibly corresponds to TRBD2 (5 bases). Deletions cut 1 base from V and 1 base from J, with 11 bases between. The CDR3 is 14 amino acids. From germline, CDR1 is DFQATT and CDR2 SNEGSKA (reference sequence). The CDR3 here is CSARAAGRSYEQYF. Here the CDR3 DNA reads TGCAGTGCTAGAGCTGCGGGTAGATCCTACGAGCAGTACTTC.

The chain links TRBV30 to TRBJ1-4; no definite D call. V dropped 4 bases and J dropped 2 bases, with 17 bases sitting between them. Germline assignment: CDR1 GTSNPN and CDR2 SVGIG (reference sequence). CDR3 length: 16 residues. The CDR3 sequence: CAWTDALTATNEKLFF. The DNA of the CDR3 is TGTGCCTGGACGGACGCCTTGACGGCGACTAATGAAAAACTGTTTTTT.

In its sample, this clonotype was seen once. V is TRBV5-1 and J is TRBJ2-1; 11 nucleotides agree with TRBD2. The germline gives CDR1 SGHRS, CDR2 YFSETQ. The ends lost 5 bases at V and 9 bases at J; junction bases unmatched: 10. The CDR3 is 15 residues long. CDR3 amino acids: CASRLTSGRISEQFF. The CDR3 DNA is TGCGCCAGCAGGTTAACTAGCGGGAGAATAAGTGAGCAGTTCTTC.

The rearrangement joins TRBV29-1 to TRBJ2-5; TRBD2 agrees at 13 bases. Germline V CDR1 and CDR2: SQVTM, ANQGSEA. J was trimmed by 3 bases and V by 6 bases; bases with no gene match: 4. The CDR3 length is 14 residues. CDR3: CSVQGTSGEETQYF. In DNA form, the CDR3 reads TGCAGCGTCCAAGGGACTAGCGGGGAAGAGACCCAGTACTTC.

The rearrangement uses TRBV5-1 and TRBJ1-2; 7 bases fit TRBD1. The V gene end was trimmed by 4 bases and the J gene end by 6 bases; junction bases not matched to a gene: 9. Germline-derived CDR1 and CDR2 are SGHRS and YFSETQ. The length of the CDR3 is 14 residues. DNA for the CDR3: TGCGCCAGCAGCCTAACGACTACAGGGGATGGCTACACCTTC. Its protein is CASSLTTTGDGYTF.

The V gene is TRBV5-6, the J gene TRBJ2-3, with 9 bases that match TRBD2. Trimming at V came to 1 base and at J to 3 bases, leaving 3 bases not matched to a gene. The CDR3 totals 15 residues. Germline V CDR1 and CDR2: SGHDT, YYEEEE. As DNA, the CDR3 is TGTGCCAGCAGCTTGAAAGCGGGAGGAACAGATACGCAGTATTTT. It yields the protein CASSLKAGGTDTQYF.

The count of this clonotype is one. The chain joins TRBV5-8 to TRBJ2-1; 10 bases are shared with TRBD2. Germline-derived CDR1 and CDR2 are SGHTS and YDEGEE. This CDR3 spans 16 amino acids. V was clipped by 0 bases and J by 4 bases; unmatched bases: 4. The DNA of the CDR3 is TGTGCCAGCAGCTTGGAACTAGCGGGATCATACAATGAGCAGTTCTTC. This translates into CASSLELAGSYNEQFF.

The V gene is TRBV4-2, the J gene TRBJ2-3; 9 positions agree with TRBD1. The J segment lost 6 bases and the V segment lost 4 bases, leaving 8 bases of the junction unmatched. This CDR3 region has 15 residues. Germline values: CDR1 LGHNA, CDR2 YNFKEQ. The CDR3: CASSRDRAARDTQYF. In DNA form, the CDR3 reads TGTGCCAGCAGCCGGGACAGGGCAGCCCGGGATACGCAGTATTTT.

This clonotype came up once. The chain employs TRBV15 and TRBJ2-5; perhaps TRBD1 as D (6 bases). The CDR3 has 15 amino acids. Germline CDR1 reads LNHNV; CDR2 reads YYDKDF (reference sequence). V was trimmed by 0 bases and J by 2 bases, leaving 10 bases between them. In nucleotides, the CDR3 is TGTGCCACCAGCAGAGACGGGACATTACAAGAGACCCAGTACTTC. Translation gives CATSRDGTLQETQYF.

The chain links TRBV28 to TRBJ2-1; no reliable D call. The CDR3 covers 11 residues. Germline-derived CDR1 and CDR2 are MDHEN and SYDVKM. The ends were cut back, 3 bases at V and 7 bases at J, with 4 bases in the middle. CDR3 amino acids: CASSFKNEQFF. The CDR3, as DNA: TGTGCCAGCAGTTTTAAAAATGAGCAGTTCTTC. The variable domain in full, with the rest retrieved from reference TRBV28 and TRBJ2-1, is DVKVTQSSRYLVKRTGEKVFLECVQDMDHENMFWYRQDPGLGLRLIYFSYDVKMKEKGDIPEGYSVSREKKERFSLILESASTNQTSMYLCASSFKNEQFFGPGTRLTVL.

This CDR3 reads CAWSRPSAQYEQYF. The CDR3 coding sequence is TGTGCCTGGAGTCGTCCCAGCGCCCAGTACGAGCAGTACTTC. J is TRBJ2-7 and V is TRBV30, with D uncertain. The V end was cut by 2 bases, the J end by 4 bases, with 15 bases between. This CDR3 has 14 amino acids. Germline CDR1 and CDR2: GTSNPN and SVGIG (reference sequence).

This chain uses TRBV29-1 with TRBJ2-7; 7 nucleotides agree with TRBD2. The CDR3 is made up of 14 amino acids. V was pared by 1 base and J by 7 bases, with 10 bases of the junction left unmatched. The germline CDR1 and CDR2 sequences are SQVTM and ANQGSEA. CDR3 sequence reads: CSVEVAGSSLEQYF. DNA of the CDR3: TGCAGCGTTGAAGTAGCGGGCTCCTCTTTGGAGCAGTACTTC.

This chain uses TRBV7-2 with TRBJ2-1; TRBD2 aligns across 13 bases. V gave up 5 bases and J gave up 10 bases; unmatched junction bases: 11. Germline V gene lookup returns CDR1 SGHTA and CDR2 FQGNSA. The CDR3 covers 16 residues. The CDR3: CASSILTSGGAGEQFF. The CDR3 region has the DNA TGTGCCAGCAGCATCCTAACTAGCGGGGGGGCCGGGGAGCAGTTCTTC.

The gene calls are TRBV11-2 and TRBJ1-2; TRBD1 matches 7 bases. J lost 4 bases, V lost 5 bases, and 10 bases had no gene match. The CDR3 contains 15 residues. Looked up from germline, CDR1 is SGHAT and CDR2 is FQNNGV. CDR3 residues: CASSSPGQSGYGYTF. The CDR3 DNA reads TGTGCCAGCAGCAGCCCGGGACAGTCTGGCTATGGCTACACCTTC.

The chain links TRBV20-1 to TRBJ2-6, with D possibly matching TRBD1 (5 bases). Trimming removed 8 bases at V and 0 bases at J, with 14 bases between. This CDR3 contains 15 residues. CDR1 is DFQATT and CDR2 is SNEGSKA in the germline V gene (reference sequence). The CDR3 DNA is TGCAGTACAACCCACAGGAGCTCTGGGGCCAACGTCCTGACTTTC. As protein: CSTTHRSSGANVLTF.

The CDR3 loop is CASSLHPTPGQAHNYGYTF. DNA of the CDR3: TGTGCCAGCAGTCTCCATCCTACGCCCGGACAGGCTCACAACTATGGCTACACCTTC. The chain employs TRBV6-1 and TRBJ1-2, with 7 bases lining up with TRBD1. Germline V gene lookup returns CDR1 MNHNS and CDR2 SASEGT. V shed 5 bases and J 2 bases; nucleotides not matched to a gene: 20. This CDR3 has 19 amino acids.

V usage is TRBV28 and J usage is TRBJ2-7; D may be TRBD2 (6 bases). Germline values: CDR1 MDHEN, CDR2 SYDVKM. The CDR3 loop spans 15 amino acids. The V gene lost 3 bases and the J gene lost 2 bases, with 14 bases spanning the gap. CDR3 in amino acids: CASSFGGGIPYEQYF. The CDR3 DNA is TGTGCCAGCAGTTTTGGCGGCGGGATTCCCTACGAGCAGTACTTC. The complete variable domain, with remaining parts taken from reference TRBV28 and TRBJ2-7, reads DVKVTQSSRYLVKRTGEKVFLECVQDMDHENMFWYRQDPGLGLRLIYFSYDVKMKEKGDIPEGYSVSREKKERFSLILESASTNQTSMYLCASSFGGGIPYEQYFGPGTRLTVT.

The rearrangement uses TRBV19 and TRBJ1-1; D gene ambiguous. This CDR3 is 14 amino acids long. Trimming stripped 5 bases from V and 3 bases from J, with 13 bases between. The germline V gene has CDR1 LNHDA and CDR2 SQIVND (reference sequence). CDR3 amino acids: CASSVVAGDTEAFF. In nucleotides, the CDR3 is TGTGCCAGTAGTGTCGTGGCAGGAGACACTGAAGCTTTCTTT. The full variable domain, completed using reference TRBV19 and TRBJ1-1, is DGGITQSPKYLFRKEGQNVTLSCEQNLNHDAMYWYRQDPGQGLRLIYYSQIVNDFQKGDIAEGYSVSREKKESFPLTVTSAQKNPTAFYLCASSVVAGDTEAFFGQGTRLTVV.

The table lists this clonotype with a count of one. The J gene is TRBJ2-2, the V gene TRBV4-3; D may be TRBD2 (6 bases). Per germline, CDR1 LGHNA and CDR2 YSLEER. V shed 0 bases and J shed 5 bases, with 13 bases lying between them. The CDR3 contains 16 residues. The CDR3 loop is CASSQDKGGSTGELFF. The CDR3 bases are TGCGCCAGCAGCCAAGATAAGGGAGGCTCAACCGGGGAGCTGTTTTTT.

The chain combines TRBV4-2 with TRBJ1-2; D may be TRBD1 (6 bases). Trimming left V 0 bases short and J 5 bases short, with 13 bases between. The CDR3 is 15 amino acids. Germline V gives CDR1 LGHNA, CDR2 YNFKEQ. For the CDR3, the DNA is TGTGCCAGCAGCCAAGAGGCAGGACAGCTATATGGCTACACCTTC. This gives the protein CASSQEAGQLYGYTF.

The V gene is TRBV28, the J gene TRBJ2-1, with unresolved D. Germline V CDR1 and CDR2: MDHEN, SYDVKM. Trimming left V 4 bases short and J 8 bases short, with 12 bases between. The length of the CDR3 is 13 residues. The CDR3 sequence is CASSSIPAYEQFF. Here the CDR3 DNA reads TGTGCCAGCAGTTCCATCCCGGCGTATGAGCAGTTCTTC. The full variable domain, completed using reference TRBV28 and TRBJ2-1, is DVKVTQSSRYLVKRTGEKVFLECVQDMDHENMFWYRQDPGLGLRLIYFSYDVKMKEKGDIPEGYSVSREKKERFSLILESASTNQTSMYLCASSSIPAYEQFFGPGTRLTVL.

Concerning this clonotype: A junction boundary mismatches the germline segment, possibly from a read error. The CDR3 bases are TGTGCTAGCAGCTTACAAGGGGAGGGCACTGAAGCTTTCTTT. It translates to CASSLQGEGTEAFF. V usage is TRBV7-7 and J usage is TRBJ1-1; D perhaps matches TRBD1 (5 bases). This CDR3 comprises 14 residues. Germline CDR1 SSHAT, CDR2 FNYEAQ (reference sequence).

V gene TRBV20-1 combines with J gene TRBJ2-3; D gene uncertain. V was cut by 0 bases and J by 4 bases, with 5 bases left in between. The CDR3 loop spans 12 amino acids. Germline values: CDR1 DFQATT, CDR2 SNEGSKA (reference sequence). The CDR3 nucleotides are TGCAGTGCTAGAGAACGGTCAGATACGCAGTATTTT. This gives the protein CSARERSDTQYF.

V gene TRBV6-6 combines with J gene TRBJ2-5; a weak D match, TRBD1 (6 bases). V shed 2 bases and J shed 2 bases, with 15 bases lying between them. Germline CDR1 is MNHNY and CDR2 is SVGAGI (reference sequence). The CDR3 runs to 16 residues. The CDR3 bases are TGTGCCAGCAGTTACGGGGCAGGGGCGATACAAGAGACCCAGTACTTC. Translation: CASSYGAGAIQETQYF.